These 31 T cell receptor beta chains were sequenced from one sample in a study of response to subunit inactivated influenza vaccine. MiXCR, run by TCRdb on the RT-PCR reads, gives a single entry per CDR3 protein. The sample lists over 150,000 distinct CDR3 sequences; around a tenth were seen once. The source material was CD8+ T cells sorted from PBMCs, sampled 23 months after vaccination. The receptors here all came from a man aged 50 to 69 who received an inactivated influenza vaccine.

This clonotype was seen at least ten times. The V and J genes are TRBV7-2 and TRBJ1-1; D gene uncertain. Trimming took off 3 bases at V and 1 base at J, with 9 bases between the two ends. This CDR3 region has 14 residues. Germline loops: CDR1 SGHTA, CDR2 FQGNSA. The CDR3 bases are TGTGCCAGCAGCTTGAAGGGTTGGAACACTGAAGCTTTCTTT. Protein product: CASSLKGWNTEAFF.

The chain joins TRBV6-2 or TRBV6-3 to TRBJ2-7, with D hard to call. CDR1 is MNHEY, CDR2 SVGEGT, per germline. The CDR3 length is 13 residues. V lost 7 bases to trimming and J lost 2 bases, with 12 bases between them. CDR3 residues: CASNPAPAYEQYF. Written as DNA, the CDR3 is TGTGCCAGCAATCCAGCACCAGCCTACGAGCAGTACTTC.

This clonotype was picked up a small number of times. The chain employs TRBV9 and TRBJ2-4; the D gene could be TRBD1 or TRBD2 (6 bases each). CDR1 and CDR2 from the germline V gene are SGDLS and YYNGEE. CDR3 length: 14 residues. V was trimmed by 7 bases and J by 5 bases, leaving 16 bases between them. The chain's CDR3 is CASGQTGGENIQYF. The CDR3 DNA follows: TGTGCCAGCGGGCAGACAGGCGGGGAAAACATTCAGTACTTC.

This clonotype was seen repeatedly, ten times or more. V and J are TRBV29-1 and TRBJ2-7, with a tentative D call TRBD2 (7 bases). Trimming pared 1 base from V and 3 bases from J, leaving 13 bases between. This CDR3 has 14 amino acids. Germline-derived CDR1 and CDR2 are SQVTM and ANQGSEA. The CDR3 DNA sequence: TGCAGCGTTGAAGTACAGGGAGGGAACTACGAGCAGTACTTC. It specifies CSVEVQGGNYEQYF.

CDR3 in amino acids: CASRVGTSAYTGELFF. DNA of the CDR3: TGTGCCAGCAGGGTTGGGACGAGCGCATACACCGGGGAGCTGTTTTTT. The rearrangement links TRBV7-9 to TRBJ2-2; D might be TRBD1 or TRBD2, each matching 5 bases. Trimming left V 6 bases short and J 3 bases short, with 17 bases between. Germline V CDR1 and CDR2: SEHNR, FQNEAQ (reference sequence). This CDR3 has 16 residues.

Only a few counts were recorded for this clonotype. The chain recombines TRBV29-1 with TRBJ2-7; 9 positions match TRBD1. The V gene's germline CDR1 is SQVTM and CDR2 ANQGSEA. The CDR3 has 14 residues. V shed 7 bases, J shed 2 bases, and the junction held 9 bases outside the gene matches. The CDR3 loop reads CSAIPGTGTYEQYF. CDR3 nucleotides: TGCAGCGCCATTCCCGGGACAGGGACCTACGAGCAGTACTTC.

At least ten counts were recorded for this clonotype. V usage is TRBV20-1 and J usage is TRBJ2-1; D may match TRBD1 or TRBD2 (5 bases each). Per germline, CDR1 DFQATT and CDR2 SNEGSKA (reference sequence). The CDR3 consists of 17 residues. The V gene lost 0 bases and the J gene lost 5 bases, with 20 bases spanning the gap. The CDR3: CSARDLMSGEGNNEQFF. CDR3 in DNA: TGCAGTGCTAGAGATCTCATGAGCGGTGAGGGGAACAATGAGCAGTTCTTC.

This clonotype was picked up a small number of times. The chain links TRBV5-6 to TRBJ2-3; 10 bases line up with TRBD2. From germline, CDR1 is SGHDT and CDR2 YYEEEE. This CDR3 region has 12 residues. Trimming took 0 bases from V and 14 from J; bases not matched to a gene: 3. This CDR3 reads CASSLGSGGLYF. CDR3 sequence (DNA): TGTGCCAGCAGCTTGGGTAGCGGGGGGCTGTATTTT.

The chain joins TRBV14 to TRBJ2-3; perhaps TRBD2 as D (5 bases). Germline assignment: CDR1 SGHDN and CDR2 FVKESK. This CDR3 region has 14 residues. Trimming left V 0 bases short and J 3 bases short, with 7 bases between. The CDR3 region is CASSQEPGTDTQYF. The CDR3 DNA is TGTGCCAGCAGCCAAGAACCGGGGACAGATACGCAGTATTTT.

The chain has TRBV6-5 and TRBJ2-5; 10 bases match TRBD2. Trimming removed 6 bases from V and 1 base from J; junction bases left unmatched: 5. The CDR3 is 15 amino acids. Germline V gene data show CDR1 as MNHEY and CDR2 as SVGAGI. The CDR3 sequence is CASSLAGGTQETQYF. The CDR3 nucleotides read TGTGCCAGCAGCTTAGCGGGAGGCACCCAAGAGACCCAGTACTTC.

This rearrangement joins TRBV19 to TRBJ1-5, with a weak D call TRBD1 (5 bases). From germline, CDR1 is LNHDA and CDR2 SQIVND (reference sequence). The CDR3 length is 15 residues. The V end lost 6 bases, the J end lost 7 bases, and 19 bases lay between the germline ends. DNA for the CDR3: TGTGCCAGTAGCCCTTCGGTAGGTGGGGGGCAGCCCCAGCATTTT. It yields the protein CASSPSVGGGQPQHF. The whole variable domain, filled in from reference TRBV19 and TRBJ1-5, reads DGGITQSPKYLFRKEGQNVTLSCEQNLNHDAMYWYRQDPGQGLRLIYYSQIVNDFQKGDIAEGYSVSREKKESFPLTVTSAQKNPTAFYLCASSPSVGGGQPQHFGDGTRLSIL.

In this sample, this clonotype turned up many times. The chain has TRBV13 and TRBJ2-7; 8 bases fit TRBD1. Germline V CDR1 and CDR2: PRHDT, FYEKMQ (reference sequence). The CDR3 has 14 amino acids. V shed 5 bases and J 6 bases; nucleotides not matched to a gene: 9. For the CDR3, the DNA is TGTGCCAGCAGCCTAAGGACAGGGAAGGGCGAGCAGTACTTC. Its translation: CASSLRTGKGEQYF. Complete variable domain (other parts from reference TRBV13 and TRBJ2-7): AAGVIQSPRHLIKEKRETATLKCYPIPRHDTVYWYQQGPGQDPQFLISFYEKMQSDKGSIPDRFSAQQFSDYHSELNMSSLELGDSALYFCASSLRTGKGEQYFGPGTRLTVT.

In its sample, this clonotype was seen a few times. The chain links TRBV6-2 or TRBV6-3 to TRBJ2-3; 7 bases align to TRBD2. This CDR3 has 14 residues. CDR1 and CDR2 (germline): MNHEY, SVGEGT. The V and J ends lost 10 bases and 8 bases, in that order; junction bases with no gene match: 15. The DNA of the CDR3 is TGTGCCACCCAATCGCGGGAGAATTTTGGTACGCAGTATTTT. It codes for CATQSRENFGTQYF.

This chain joins TRBV27 and TRBJ1-4; 9 bases align to TRBD1. V dropped 6 bases and J dropped 8; count of bases not matched to a gene: 7. CDR1 and CDR2 (germline): MNHEY, SMNVEV (reference sequence). This CDR3 has 14 amino acids. The CDR3 DNA sequence: TGTGCCAGCAGGAGGACAGGGGACGGGGAAAAACTGTTTTTT. This encodes CASRRTGDGEKLFF.

The chain is built from TRBV15 and TRBJ1-4; 10 nucleotides align to TRBD1. V was clipped by 2 bases and J by 5 bases; unmatched bases: 2. Germline CDR1 and CDR2: LNHNV and YYDKDF (reference sequence). The CDR3 is 15 residues long. The CDR3: CATSRPGQGNEKLFF. The CDR3 region has the DNA TGTGCCACCAGCAGACCGGGACAGGGGAATGAAAAACTGTTTTTT. Combining the CDR3 with reference TRBV15 and TRBJ1-4 gives the whole variable domain DAMVIQNPRYQVTQFGKPVTLSCSQTLNHNVMYWYQQKSSQAPKLLFHYYDKDFNNEADTPDNFQSRRPNTSFCFLDIRSPGLGDTAMYLCATSRPGQGNEKLFFGSGTQLSVL.

This clonotype showed up many times. The chain uses TRBV4-1 and TRBJ2-1; a weak D match, TRBD2 (5 bases). The CDR3 is 13 residues long. CDR1 and CDR2 from the germline V gene are MGHRA and YSYEKL. Trimming took off 0 bases at V and 10 bases at J, with 10 bases between the two ends. As DNA, the CDR3 is TGCGCCAGCAGCCAAGAGCATGGCGGGGAGCAGTTCTTC. Residues: CASSQEHGGEQFF.

V usage is TRBV3-1 and J usage is TRBJ2-3; D is unclear. Trimming pared 4 bases from V and 4 bases from J, leaving 12 bases between. This CDR3 has 14 residues. Germline V gene sequence: CDR1 LGHDT, CDR2 YNNKEL (reference sequence). The chain's CDR3 is CASSPADPSDTQYF. In DNA, the CDR3 is TGTGCCAGCAGCCCCGCTGACCCTTCAGATACGCAGTATTTT.

This clonotype has a handful of counts. The rearrangement joins TRBV15 to TRBJ1-3; tentatively, D is TRBD1 (6 bases). The CDR3 sequence is 15 residues long. V shed 0 bases and J shed 1 base, with 7 bases lying between them. CDR1 and CDR2 from the germline V gene are LNHNV and YYDKDF (reference sequence). The CDR3 DNA sequence: TGTGCCACCAGCAGAGATGGGACATCTGGAAACACCATATATTTT. The encoded protein is CATSRDGTSGNTIYF.

The V and J genes are TRBV6-1 and TRBJ1-2, with D hard to call. CDR3 length equals 13 residues. Germline CDR1 reads MNHNS; CDR2 reads SASEGT. The ends were cut back, 10 bases at V and 6 bases at J, with 18 bases in the middle. CDR3 sequence: CATRHFLGDGYTF. Written as DNA, the CDR3 is TGTGCCACCCGACATTTCCTGGGCGATGGCTACACCTTC.

This clonotype was seen more than once but under ten times. The chain couples TRBV10-3 to TRBJ2-1; 7 bases agree with TRBD2. This CDR3 comprises 14 residues. Germline values: CDR1 ENHRY, CDR2 SYGVKD. V shed 0 bases, J shed 7 bases, and the junction held 3 bases outside the gene matches. In DNA, the CDR3 is TGTGCCATCAGTGAGTCGGGACTATTAAATGAGCAGTTCTTC. Encoded protein: CAISESGLLNEQFF.

This clonotype was detected ten times or more. The gene calls are TRBV9 and TRBJ2-6, with TRBD1 as a possible D gene (6 bases). The CDR3 runs to 18 residues. V dropped 1 base and J dropped 4 bases, with 18 bases sitting between them. In germline, CDR1 is SGDLS, CDR2 YYNGEE. The CDR3 here is CASSVMGAPKGGANVLTF. As DNA, the CDR3 is TGTGCCAGCAGCGTAATGGGGGCTCCCAAGGGAGGGGCCAACGTCCTGACTTTC.

The table lists this clonotype with a few counts. The V call is TRBV21-1, the J call TRBJ2-7; whether TRBD2, the table's D call, matches the DNA was not checked. TRBV21-1 is described as a pseudogene. The CDR3 extends over 17 amino acids. The CDR3 nucleotides are TGTGCCAGCAGCGAATCCGGGACTAGCGGGAGTCGGGACGAGCAGTACTTC. Translated, it gives CASSESGTSGSRDEQYF.

V and J are TRBV27 and TRBJ2-7; unclear D gene. This CDR3 has 13 residues. The V end was cut by 6 bases, the J end by 2 bases, with 11 bases between. Germline-derived CDR1 and CDR2 are MNHEY and SMNVEV (reference sequence). The CDR3 DNA follows: TGTGCCAGCAGGCTCACGGTGGCCTACGAGCAGTACTTC. It translates to CASRLTVAYEQYF.

The chain employs TRBV6-2 or TRBV6-3 and TRBJ2-1; D is tentatively TRBD1 or TRBD2 (5 bases each). The CDR3 runs to 13 residues. Trimming shortened V by 2 bases and J by 6 bases, and 8 bases separated the two germline ends. Germline lookup yields CDR1 MNHEY and CDR2 SVGEGT. The CDR3 reads CASSYGTINEQFF. Written as DNA, the CDR3 is TGTGCCAGCAGTTACGGGACGATCAATGAGCAGTTCTTC.

The chain employs TRBV7-6 and TRBJ2-1, with TRBD2 identical over 14 bases. Per germline, CDR1 SGHVS and CDR2 FNYEAQ. V shed 5 bases, J shed 6 bases, and the junction held 6 bases outside the gene matches. This CDR3 contains 16 residues. The CDR3: CASSRVGTSGSNEQFF. The CDR3 DNA is TGTGCCAGCAGCCGAGTTGGGACTAGCGGGAGCAATGAGCAGTTCTTC.

This clonotype was observed a handful of times. The CDR3 nucleotides are TGTGCCAGCAGCTTAGTCGGGGTCCCCACAGATACGCAGTATTTT. It codes for CASSLVGVPTDTQYF. This sequence joins TRBV13 and TRBJ2-3; a weak D match, TRBD2 (5 bases). CDR1 is PRHDT, CDR2 FYEKMQ, per germline (reference sequence). V was shortened by 1 base and J by 2 bases, with 10 bases between the two germline ends. The CDR3 length is 15 residues.

The chain links TRBV15 to TRBJ2-3; TRBD2 matches 9 bases. This CDR3 has 15 amino acids. Germline lookup yields CDR1 LNHNV and CDR2 YYDKDF (reference sequence). Trimming took 5 bases from V and 6 from J; bases not matched to a gene: 9. CDR3 bases: TGTGCCACCAGCGTCATTGAGGCGGGAGGGGATACGCAGTATTTT. Amino acid sequence: CATSVIEAGGDTQYF.

This clonotype occurred many times. The V gene is TRBV25-1, the J gene TRBJ2-7; possible D gene TRBD1, 6 bases. The CDR3 is 13 amino acids. The V gene lost 6 bases and the J gene lost 4 bases, with 13 bases spanning the gap. Germline V gives CDR1 MGHDK, CDR2 SYGVNS. This CDR3 is CASSRGSLYEQYF. As DNA, the CDR3 is TGTGCCAGCAGCAGGGGCTCCTTGTACGAGCAGTACTTC.

V usage is TRBV9 and J usage is TRBJ2-1, with TRBD2 matching over 13 bases. The junction had 7 bases not matched to a gene; V was cut back by 7 bases and J by 6 bases. The CDR3 covers 15 residues. Germline CDR1 and CDR2: SGDLS and YYNGEE. This CDR3 reads CASGLTSGGANEQFF. Here the CDR3 DNA reads TGTGCCAGCGGGCTTACTAGCGGGGGGGCCAATGAGCAGTTCTTC.

This chain uses TRBV14 with TRBJ2-1; 9 positions agree with TRBD2. The CDR3 covers 16 residues. CDR1 is SGHDN, CDR2 FVKESK, per germline. The junction had 3 bases not matched to a gene; V was cut back by 1 base and J by 2 bases. The DNA for the CDR3 is TGTGCCAGCAGCCAAGGACGGACTAGCGCCTACAATGAGCAGTTCTTC. Protein product: CASSQGRTSAYNEQFF. Variable domain in full (rest from reference TRBV14 and TRBJ2-1): EAGVTQFPSHSVIEKGQTVTLRCDPISGHDNLYWYRRVMGKEIKFLLHFVKESKQDESGMPNNRFLAERTGGTYSTLKVQPAELEDSGVYFCASSQGRTSAYNEQFFGPGTRLTVL.

The rearrangement uses TRBV27 and TRBJ2-6; 8 nucleotides align to TRBD1. The J segment lost 0 bases and the V segment lost 6 bases, leaving 10 bases of the junction unmatched. The germline CDR1 and CDR2 sequences are MNHEY and SMNVEV (reference sequence). The length of the CDR3 is 18 residues. The CDR3 sequence is CASSQSGQVSSGANVLTF. For the CDR3, the DNA is TGTGCCAGCAGCCAATCGGGACAGGTTAGCTCTGGGGCCAACGTCCTGACTTTC.